The 2 T cell receptor beta chains in this list originate from one sample, sequenced in a study of shared T cell receptors in the human thymus. Some clones are missing from TCRdb's copy, which holds only in-frame ones; the method was immunoSEQ multiplex PCR. The sample holds 500,000 to 750,000 clones; more than 75% are singletons and the top ten take over 0.008%. Separately, the same data were catalogued under a study of human thymus T cells.

Sequencing input: thymocytes. The receptors come from a boy in the first two years of life with a congenital heart defect.

This chain uses TRBV5-1 with TRBJ2-7; D unclear. Trimming shortened V by 2 bases and J by 3 bases, and 12 bases separated the two germline ends. Germline CDR1 is SGHRS and CDR2 is YFSETQ. The CDR3 runs to 14 residues. The CDR3 DNA follows: TGCGCCAGCAGCTTTTCAGCGTATTACTACGAGCAGTACTTC. It yields the protein CASSFSAYYYEQYF.

The rearrangement joins TRBV6-4 to TRBJ1-2; D perhaps matches TRBD1 (6 bases). The V end lost 0 bases, the J end lost 2 bases, and 22 bases lay between the germline ends. Germline values: CDR1 MRHNA, CDR2 SNTAGT. The CDR3 contains 19 residues. CDR3 in DNA: TGTGCCAGCAGTGACTCGAAATGCGACCGGACAGTCGAAAACTATGGCTACACCTTC. Protein product: CASSDSKCDRTVENYGYTF.